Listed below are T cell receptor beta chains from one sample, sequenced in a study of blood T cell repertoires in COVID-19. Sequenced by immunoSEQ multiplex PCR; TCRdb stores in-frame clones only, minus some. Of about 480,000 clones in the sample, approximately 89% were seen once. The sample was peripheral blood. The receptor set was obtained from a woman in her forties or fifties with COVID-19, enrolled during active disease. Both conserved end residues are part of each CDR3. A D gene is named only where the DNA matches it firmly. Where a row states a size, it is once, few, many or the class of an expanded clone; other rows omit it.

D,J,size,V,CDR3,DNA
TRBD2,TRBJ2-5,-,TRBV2,CASSLSGGARKETQYF,TGTGCCAGCAGCCTTAGCGGGGGGGCAAGGAAAGAGACCCAGTACTTC
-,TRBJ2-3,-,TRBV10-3,CAISDGVGTDTQYF,TGTGCCATCAGTGACGGGGTAGGCACAGATACGCAGTATTTT
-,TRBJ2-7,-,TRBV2,CASSGQNYEQYF,TGTGCCAGCAGTGGGCAGAATTACGAGCAGTACTTC
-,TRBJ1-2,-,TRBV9,CASSASGGNYGYTF,TGTGCCAGCAGCGCTTCGGGGGGTAACTATGGCTACACCTTC
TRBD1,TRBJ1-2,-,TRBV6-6,CASSAGDSYGYTF,TGTGCCAGCAGTGCCGGGGACAGCTATGGCTACACCTTC
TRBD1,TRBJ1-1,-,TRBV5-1,CASSIQGSSTEAFF,TGCGCCAGCAGCATACAGGGGAGTAGCACTGAAGCTTTCTTT
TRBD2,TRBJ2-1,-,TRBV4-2,CASSQDVGLAGGNEQFF,TGTGCCAGCAGCCAAGATGTCGGGCTAGCGGGGGGAAATGAGCAGTTCTTC
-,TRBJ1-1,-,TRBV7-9,CASYGITGTEAFF,TGTGCCAGTTACGGCATCACGGGGACTGAAGCTTTCTTT
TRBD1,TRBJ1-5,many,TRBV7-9,CASSFGTGGRGNQPQHF,TGTGCCAGCAGCTTTGGGACAGGGGGCCGTGGCAATCAGCCCCAGCATTTT
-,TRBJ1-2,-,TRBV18,CASSPEGGNYGYTF,TGTGCCAGCTCACCAGAGGGTGGAAACTATGGCTACACCTTC
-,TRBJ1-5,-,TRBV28,CASREGNQPQHF,TGTGCCAGCAGGGAGGGGAATCAGCCCCAGCATTTT
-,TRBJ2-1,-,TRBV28,CASRTTGTNEQFF,TGTGCCAGCAGAACTACAGGAACCAATGAGCAGTTCTTC
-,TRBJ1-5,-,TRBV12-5,CASGLVLSVRGNNQPQHF,TGTGCTAGTGGTTTGGTACTGTCGGTAAGGGGCAACAATCAGCCCCAGCATTTT
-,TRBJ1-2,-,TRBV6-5,CASSDSRQGRGYTF,TGTGCCAGCAGTGACTCGCGGCAGGGTAGAGGCTACACCTTC
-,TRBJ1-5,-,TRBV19,CATLEEGNQPQHF,TGTGCCACACTGGAGGAAGGCAATCAGCCCCAGCATTTT
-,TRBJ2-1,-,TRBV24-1,CATSGGGTAVSYNEQFF,TGTGCCACCAGTGGAGGGGGGACAGCAGTATCCTACAATGAGCAGTTCTTC
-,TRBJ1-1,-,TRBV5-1,CASSLLMNTEAFF,TGCGCCAGCAGCCTCCTTATGAACACTGAAGCTTTCTTT